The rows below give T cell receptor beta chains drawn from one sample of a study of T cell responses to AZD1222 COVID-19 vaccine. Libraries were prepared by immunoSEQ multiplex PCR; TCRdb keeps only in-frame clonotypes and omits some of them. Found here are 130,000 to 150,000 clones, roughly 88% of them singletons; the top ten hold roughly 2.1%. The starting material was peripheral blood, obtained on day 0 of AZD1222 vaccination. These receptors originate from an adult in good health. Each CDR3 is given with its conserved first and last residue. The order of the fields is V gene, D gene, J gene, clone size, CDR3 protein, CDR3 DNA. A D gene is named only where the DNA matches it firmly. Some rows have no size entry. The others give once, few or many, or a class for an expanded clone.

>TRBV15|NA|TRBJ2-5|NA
CATSRDRGSETQYF
TGTGCCACCAGCAGAGATCGGGGTTCGGAGACCCAGTACTTC
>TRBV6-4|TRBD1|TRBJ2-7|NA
CASSTLMDYRGLSYEQYF
TGTGCCAGCAGTACCCTGATGGATTACAGGGGGCTATCCTACGAGCAGTACTTC
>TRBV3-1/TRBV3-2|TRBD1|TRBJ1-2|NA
CASSFGQGDGYTF
TGTGCCAGCAGCTTTGGACAGGGCGACGGCTACACCTTC
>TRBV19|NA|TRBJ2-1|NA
CASSISLGTYNEQFF
TGTGCCAGTAGTATTAGTCTAGGCACCTACAATGAGCAGTTCTTC
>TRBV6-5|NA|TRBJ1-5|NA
CASTEQVVQPQHF
TGTGCCAGCACAGAGCAGGTGGTCCAGCCCCAGCATTTT
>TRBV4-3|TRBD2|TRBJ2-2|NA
CASSQVGVAGANTGELFF
TGCGCCAGCAGCCAAGTGGGGGTAGCGGGAGCGAACACCGGGGAGCTGTTTTTT
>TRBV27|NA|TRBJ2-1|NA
CASSAPTGEGEQFF
TGTGCCAGCAGTGCCCCTACGGGAGAGGGTGAGCAGTTCTTC
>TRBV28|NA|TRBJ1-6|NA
CASYYSSGDRSPLHF
TGTGCCAGCTATTACTCCAGCGGGGACCGTTCACCCCTCCACTTT
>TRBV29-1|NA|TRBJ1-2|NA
CSARGGDYGYTF
TGCAGCGCCCGCGGAGGCGACTATGGCTACACCTTC
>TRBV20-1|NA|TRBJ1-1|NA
CSVPNTEAFF
TGCAGTGTTCCGAACACTGAAGCTTTCTTT
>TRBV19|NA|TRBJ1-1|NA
CASSEYGEAFF
TGTGCCAGTAGTGAGTATGGTGAAGCTTTCTTT
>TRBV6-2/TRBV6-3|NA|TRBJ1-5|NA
CASSQFMTADNQPQHF
TGTGCCAGCAGCCAATTTATGACAGCTGACAATCAGCCCCAGCATTTT
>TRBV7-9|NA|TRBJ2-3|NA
CASSFDSTDTQYF
TGTGCCAGCAGCTTCGACTCCACGGATACGCAGTATTTT
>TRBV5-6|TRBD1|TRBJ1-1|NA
CASSTSGTGNTEAFF
TGTGCCAGCAGCACCTCCGGGACAGGGAACACTGAAGCTTTCTTT
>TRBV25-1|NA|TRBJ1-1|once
CASRSLTEAFF
TGTGCCAGCAGGAGTTTGACTGAAGCTTTCTTT
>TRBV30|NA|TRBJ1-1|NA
CAWSTGMNTEAFF
TGTGCCTGGAGTACAGGGATGAACACTGAAGCTTTCTTT
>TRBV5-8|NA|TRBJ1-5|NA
CASSFGSNQPQHF
TGTGCCAGCAGCTTTGGTAGCAATCAGCCCCAGCATTTT
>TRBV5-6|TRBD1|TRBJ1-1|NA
CASSQWGTGRTEAFF
TGTGCCAGCAGCCAATGGGGGACAGGGAGGACTGAAGCTTTCTTT
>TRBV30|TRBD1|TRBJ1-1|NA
CAWSGDRVEAFF
TGTGCCTGGAGTGGAGACAGGGTTGAAGCTTTCTTT
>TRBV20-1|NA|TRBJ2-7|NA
CSARGTYEQYF
TGCAGTGCCCGCGGGACCTACGAGCAGTACTTC
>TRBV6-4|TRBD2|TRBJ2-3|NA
CASSEVAGTTDTQYF
TGTGCCAGCAGTGAGGTAGCGGGAACCACAGATACGCAGTATTTT
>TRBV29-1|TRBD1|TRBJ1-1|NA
CSVRQGAGNTEAFF
TGCAGCGTGCGACAGGGGGCCGGGAACACTGAAGCTTTCTTT
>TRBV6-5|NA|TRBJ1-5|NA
CASSWGQSKGNQPQHF
TGTGCCAGCAGTTGGGGGCAGTCGAAAGGCAATCAGCCCCAGCATTTT
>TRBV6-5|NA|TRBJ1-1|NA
CASNPGGLMNTEAFF
TGTGCCAGCAACCCCGGGGGCCTTATGAACACTGAAGCTTTCTTT
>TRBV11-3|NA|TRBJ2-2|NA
CASSPVSIGTGELFF
TGTGCCAGCAGCCCGGTCTCTATCGGGACCGGGGAGCTGTTTTTT
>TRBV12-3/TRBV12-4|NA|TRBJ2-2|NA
CASSTLTGELFF
TGTGCCAGCAGTACCTTGACCGGGGAGCTGTTTTTT
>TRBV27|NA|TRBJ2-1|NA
CASSLDPSKSGFSYNEQFF
TGTGCCAGCAGTTTGGATCCGTCGAAGTCCGGGTTTTCCTACAATGAGCAGTTCTTC
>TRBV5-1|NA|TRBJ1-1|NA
CASSLNGPGNTEAFF
TGCGCCAGCAGCCTTAACGGGCCGGGGAACACTGAAGCTTTCTTT
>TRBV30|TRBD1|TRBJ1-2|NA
CAWGQAYGYTF
TGTGCCTGGGGACAGGCTTATGGCTACACCTTC
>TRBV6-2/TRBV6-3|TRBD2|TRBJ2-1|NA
CASSYPRLAGVQEQFF
TGTGCCAGCAGTTATCCTCGTCTAGCGGGAGTTCAGGAGCAGTTCTTC
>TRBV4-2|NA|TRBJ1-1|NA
CASSQGEPVGTEAFF
TGTGCCAGCAGCCAAGGGGAGCCCGTTGGGACTGAAGCTTTCTTT
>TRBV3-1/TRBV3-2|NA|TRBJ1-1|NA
CASSHFRGPPPEAFF
TGTGCCAGCAGCCACTTTCGGGGTCCCCCTCCTGAAGCTTTCTTT
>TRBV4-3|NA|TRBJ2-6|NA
CASSQDFSGANVLTF
TGCGCCAGCAGCCAAGACTTCTCTGGGGCCAACGTCCTGACTTTC